The T cell receptor beta chain described here comes from a study of blood T cell repertoires in COVID-19. Background on the study: Researchers got acute and convalescent COVID-19 samples from the United States, Italy and Spain.

V was clipped by 2 bases and J by 4 bases; unmatched bases: 5. Germline V gene lookup returns CDR1 MDHEN and CDR2 SYDVKM. There are 15 residues in the CDR3. Two negative PCRs, clearance, or symptom resolution had been documented for recovered Cohort 3 donors. Profiling relied on immunoSEQ multiplex PCR, and the TCRdb table lists in-frame clones only, not all of them. The sample records about 210,000 clones, 80% to 90% being singletons. The gene calls are TRBV28 and TRBJ1-2, with TRBD1 matching 9 bases. The source is a man aged 40-55 years who had recovered from COVID-19. What was sequenced was PBMCs or T cells enriched from blood (not recorded which). The CDR3 coding sequence is TGTGCCAGCAGTTTAGGGACAGGGACCTTCTATGGCTACACCTTC. Its protein is CASSLGTGTFYGYTF.